This T cell receptor beta chain stems from a study of control samples from healthy donors and cancer patients. Germline loops: CDR1 SNHLY, CDR2 FYNNEI. V gave up 2 bases and J gave up 2 bases, with 10 bases separating them. This CDR3 has 15 amino acids. Repertoires were generated with immunoSEQ multiplex PCR, while TCRdb's copy carries only in-frame clones and drops some. This sample has some 70,000 clones, with 75% to 85% found just once. V and J are TRBV2 and TRBJ1-5; D may be TRBD1 (5 bases). The clonotype was recovered from a man in his fifties or sixties in good health. Sequenced input: blood. The CDR3 here is CASSEQQAGNQPQHF. The CDR3 DNA reads as TGTGCCAGCAGTGAACAACAGGCGGGCAATCAGCCCCAGCATTTT.